Each of the 30 T cell receptor beta chains below was sequenced from the same sample in a study of read filtering for tumor transcriptome and immune sequencing. This library used around 0.4 ug RNA and molecular barcoded adaptors spanning alpha/delta and beta/gamma chains. TCRdb re-called the reads with MiXCR, one entry per CDR3 protein. This table holds roughly 61,000 distinct CDR3 sequences, roughly an eighth found once. Sequencing input: a population of CD138-negative cells sorted from bone marrow. The source of these receptors is a donor at least 40 years old with multiple myeloma.

In its sample, this clonotype was seen many times. This chain joins TRBV15 and TRBJ1-5; D gene unclear. Germline V lookup: CDR1 LNHNV, CDR2 YYDKDF (reference sequence). V lost 0 bases and J 3 bases, leaving 9 bases between the germline ends. The CDR3 runs 15 residues. In nucleotides, the CDR3 is TGTGCCACCAGCAGAGAAATTGGTAACAATCAGCCCCAGCATTTT. It specifies CATSREIGNNQPQHF.

This clonotype was counted at least ten times. The CDR3 loop is CATQGVSSYNEQFF. The CDR3 DNA is TGTGCCACCCAGGGAGTAAGCTCCTACAATGAGCAGTTCTTC. The V and J genes are TRBV7-9 and TRBJ2-1, with D perhaps assigned TRBD1 or TRBD2 (5 bases each). Germline loops: CDR1 SEHNR, CDR2 FQNEAQ (reference sequence). V was clipped by 10 bases and J by 0 bases, with 13 bases between them. The CDR3 totals 14 residues.

This clonotype was detected ten times or more. This chain links TRBV7-8 with TRBJ2-2; D is perhaps TRBD1 (6 bases). Trimming pared 2 bases from V and 0 bases from J, leaving 10 bases between. This CDR3 contains 16 residues. CDR1 SGHVS and CDR2 FQNEAQ come from the germline V gene. This CDR3 is CASSLRDTPNTGELFF. CDR3 sequence (DNA): TGTGCCAGCAGCTTAAGGGACACCCCGAACACCGGGGAGCTGTTTTTT.

Many counts were recorded for this clonotype. The gene calls are TRBV2 and TRBJ2-1; D call uncertain. V lost 4 bases and J lost 7, with 8 bases in between. Per germline, CDR1 SNHLY and CDR2 FYNNEI. The CDR3 is 12 residues long. CDR3 sequence (DNA): TGTGCCAGCAGTGTATCGGCGAATGAGCAGTTCTTC. Its translation is CASSVSANEQFF.

This clonotype was counted at least ten times. The chain links TRBV5-1 to TRBJ1-1; D is ambiguous. Germline CDR1 SGHRS, CDR2 YFSETQ. The CDR3 consists of 11 residues. With 0 bases removed from V and 8 bases from J, the gap between germline ends came to 5 bases. Written as DNA, the CDR3 is TGCGCCAGCAGCTTGGCTACCGAAGCTTTCTTT. It is translated as CASSLATEAFF.

In its sample, this clonotype was seen many times. This chain uses TRBV19 with TRBJ1-1; 8 bases agree with TRBD1. Germline V gives CDR1 LNHDA, CDR2 SQIVND (reference sequence). Losses at the gene ends were 6 bases for V and 5 bases for J; bases not matched to a gene: 11. CDR3 size: 15 residues. The CDR3 loop reads CASRDRQGARTEAFF. DNA of the CDR3: TGTGCCAGTAGGGACCGGCAGGGGGCCCGGACTGAAGCTTTCTTT.

The rearrangement joins TRBV15 to TRBJ2-2; 7 bases map to TRBD1. The CDR3 runs to 14 residues. The ends lost 2 bases at V and 16 bases at J; junction bases unmatched: 13. Germline V gene sequence: CDR1 LNHNV, CDR2 YYDKDF (reference sequence). DNA of the CDR3: TGTGCCACCAGCAGACAGGGGGACACCGGGGTGCCGTTTTTT. Protein product: CATSRQGDTGVPFF.

There are a few counts of this clonotype. The missing conserved phenylalanine or tryptophan at the end of this CDR3 makes a read error likely. The rearrangement uses TRBV2 and TRBJ2-7; TRBD1 aligns across 7 bases. Trimming cost V 6 bases and J 3 bases; bases outside gene matches: 2. CDR3 length: 12 residues. Germline CDR1 reads SNHLY; CDR2 reads FYNNEI. The CDR3 DNA is TGTGCCAGCAGCGACAGGGACTACGAGCAGTACTCC. This gives the protein CASSDRDYEQYS.

Many counts were recorded for this clonotype. The chain links TRBV28 to TRBJ1-3; unclear D gene. The germline V gene encodes CDR1 MDHEN and CDR2 SYDVKM. Trimming pared 8 bases from V and 4 bases from J, leaving 9 bases between. This CDR3 contains 12 residues. The CDR3 spells CASLGFGNTIYF. The CDR3 nucleotides read TGTGCCAGCCTGGGTTTCGGAAACACCATATATTTT. Combining the CDR3 with reference TRBV28 and TRBJ1-3 gives the whole variable domain DVKVTQSSRYLVKRTGEKVFLECVQDMDHENMFWYRQDPGLGLRLIYFSYDVKMKEKGDIPEGYSVSREKKERFSLILESASTNQTSMYLCASLGFGNTIYFGEGSWLTVV.

This clonotype occurred many times. The CDR3 carries no conserved terminal phenylalanine or tryptophan, so it likely arises from a read error. This chain connects TRBV18 to TRBJ2-3, with D maybe TRBD2 (7 bases). Between the trimmed V and J ends, which lost 3 bases and 2 bases, there was a span of 15 bases. The CDR3 loop spans 16 amino acids. The germline V gene has CDR1 KGHSH and CDR2 LQKENI. CDR3 sequence: CASSPGTGGATDTQYL. CDR3 bases: TGTGCCAGCTCACCGGGAACGGGGGGCGCCACAGATACGCAGTATCTT.

This clonotype was seen ten or more times. The chain links TRBV3-1 to TRBJ2-7; no reliable D call. Germline V gene data show CDR1 as LGHDT and CDR2 as YNNKEL (reference sequence). Trimming left V 0 bases short and J 3 bases short, with 9 bases between. The CDR3 is 14 residues long. CDR3 sequence (DNA): TGTGCCAGCAGCCAAGATCAATCGCTCTACGAGCAGTACTTC. Translation gives CASSQDQSLYEQYF.

This clonotype was observed a few times. The chain is built from TRBV5-1 and TRBJ1-5; a weak D match, TRBD1 (5 bases). Trimming left V 4 bases short and J 4 bases short, with 15 bases between. The CDR3 is made up of 15 amino acids. In germline, CDR1 is SGHRS, CDR2 YFSETQ. The chain's CDR3 is CASSLLDSRNQPQHF. DNA for the CDR3: TGCGCCAGCAGCCTACTAGACAGCAGGAATCAGCCCCAGCATTTT.

This clonotype turned up a few times. The chain combines TRBV4-2 with TRBJ2-7, with D unclear. Per the germline V gene, CDR1 is LGHNA and CDR2 is YNFKEQ. This CDR3 contains 16 residues. The germline V and J ends were trimmed by 0 bases and 4 bases, with 16 bases remaining between them. Here the CDR3 reads CASSQEVTSVGYEQYF. CDR3 bases: TGTGCCAGCAGCCAAGAGGTTACCAGCGTCGGGTACGAGCAGTACTTC.

This clonotype has ten or more counts. V gene TRBV20-1 combines with J gene TRBJ2-1; D gene ambiguous. Germline values: CDR1 DFQATT, CDR2 SNEGSKA (reference sequence). Between the trimmed V and J ends, which lost 0 bases and 3 bases, there was a span of 9 bases. CDR3 size: 14 residues. The CDR3 nucleotides are TGCAGTGCTAGAGATTTCCTGGGCTACAATGAGCAGTTCTTC. This sequence encodes CSARDFLGYNEQFF.

This clonotype was observed at least ten times. The V gene is TRBV6-5, the J gene TRBJ1-1; 10 positions agree with TRBD1. Germline V gene sequence: CDR1 MNHEY, CDR2 SVGAGI. This CDR3 spans 15 amino acids. J lost 4 bases, V lost 6 bases, and 8 bases had no gene match. The CDR3 DNA reads as TGTGCCAGCAGCAGACAGGGGGCGTTGGGCACTGAAGCTTTCTTT. Its translation: CASSRQGALGTEAFF.

The sample holds many counts of this clonotype. V is TRBV20-1 and J is TRBJ2-3; possibly TRBD2 for D (6 bases). V was clipped by 8 bases and J by 0 bases, with 15 bases between them. The length of the CDR3 is 14 residues. Germline CDR1 reads DFQATT; CDR2 reads SNEGSKA (reference sequence). The CDR3 protein is CSSKEGTSTDTQYF. The CDR3 DNA is TGCAGTTCTAAGGAGGGGACTAGCACAGATACGCAGTATTTT.

Remarks on this clonotype: One end of the junction does not line up with germline, which may come from a read error. The J gene is TRBJ2-1, the V gene TRBV11-3; D remains unclear. The CDR3 spans 15 residues. CDR1 and CDR2 from the germline V gene are SGHNT and YENEEA. The CDR3 DNA reads TGTGCCAGCAGCGGTGCGCTTCTGGGGTACAACGAGCAGTTCTTC. This sequence encodes CASSGALLGYNEQFF.

Many counts were recorded for this clonotype. The V and J genes are TRBV5-1 and TRBJ1-4; D not resolved. Germline V gene data show CDR1 as SGHRS and CDR2 as YFSETQ. This CDR3 contains 14 residues. V shed 3 bases and J shed 8 bases, with 14 bases lying between them. The CDR3 protein is CASSSTLVGEKLFF. CDR3 DNA sequence: TGCGCCAGCAGCTCAACGCTCGTCGGAGAAAAACTGTTTTTT.

Notes on this clonotype: Mismatch with germline at one junction end may stem from a read error. This sequence joins TRBV10-3 and TRBJ1-1; 9 bases are shared with TRBD1. The CDR3 length is 15 residues. Per germline, CDR1 ENHRY and CDR2 SYGVKD. CDR3 loop: CASSSGTGYKGLAFF. In DNA, the CDR3 is TGTGCCAGCAGTTCCGGGACAGGGTATAAGGGGTTGGCTTTCTTT.

This clonotype has a count of ten or more. The V gene is TRBV29-1, the J gene TRBJ2-2; TRBD1 or TRBD2 may be the D gene (5 bases each). There are 11 residues in the CDR3. The germline V gene has CDR1 SQVTM and CDR2 ANQGSEA. CDR3 residues: CGTVVSGELFF. Written as DNA, the CDR3 is TGCGGGACCGTAGTTTCCGGGGAGCTGTTTTTT.

This clonotype was seen many times. The V call is TRBV6-1, the J call TRBJ2-3; D unresolved. V shed 1 base and J shed 5 bases, with 10 bases lying between them. Germline V gene lookup returns CDR1 MNHNS and CDR2 SASEGT. The CDR3 has 14 residues. Here the CDR3 DNA reads TGTGCCAGCAGTGAAGTCCCACTCGGAGATACGCAGTATTTT. This sequence encodes CASSEVPLGDTQYF.

This clonotype was seen only a few times. The genes are TRBV3-1 and TRBJ2-7; D unresolved. The CDR3 extends over 12 amino acids. The V gene's germline CDR1 is LGHDT and CDR2 YNNKEL (reference sequence). Trimming removed 2 bases from V and 8 bases from J, with 10 bases in between. The CDR3 DNA is TGTGCCAGCAGCCAATCAACGAGGAAGCAGTACTTC. Translation gives CASSQSTRKQYF.

About this clonotype itself: An end of the junction does not agree with germline; a read error may underlie this. This chain uses TRBV18 with TRBJ2-5; D remains ambiguous. The CDR3 has 16 amino acids. CDR1 KGHSH and CDR2 LQKENI come from the germline V gene. The CDR3 DNA reads TGCGCCAGCTCACCACGGCTTCCAAACAATCAAGAGACCCAGTACTTC. Its translation is CASSPRLPNNQETQYF.

This clonotype was found many times. CDR3 sequence reads: CATSATTDTQYF. The CDR3 coding sequence is TGTGCCACCAGTGCCACTACAGATACGCAGTATTTT. This sequence joins TRBV24-1 and TRBJ2-3; no reliable D call. This CDR3 is built from 12 residues. CDR1 is KGHDR, CDR2 SFDVKD, per germline. V lost 5 bases to trimming and J lost 3 bases, with 5 bases between them.

To note about this clonotype: A far larger clone is one nucleotide away, so this likely arose from a read error. V gene TRBV7-2 combines with J gene TRBJ2-1; tentative D call: TRBD1 (5 bases). Per the germline V gene, CDR1 is SGHTA and CDR2 is FQGNSA. The CDR3 is made up of 13 amino acids. Here the CDR3 DNA reads TGTGCCAGCAGCTTAGACAGGTATAATGGGCAGTTCTTC. This sequence encodes CASSLDRYNGQFF.

V and J are TRBV9 and TRBJ2-3; TRBD2 matches at 8 bases. The ends lost 0 bases at V and 1 base at J; junction bases unmatched: 7. Germline CDR1 reads SGDLS; CDR2 reads YYNGEE. The CDR3 has 17 amino acids. The CDR3 protein is CASSVATGTRGTDTQYF. The CDR3 nucleotides read TGTGCCAGCAGCGTAGCTACCGGGACTAGGGGCACAGATACGCAGTATTTT.

This clonotype was detected only a few times. Being one base from a much bigger clone, this may be a read error. The rearrangement links TRBV20-1 to TRBJ2-7, with 12 positions matching TRBD2. CDR3 size: 14 residues. Germline CDR1 DFQATT, CDR2 SNEGSKA (reference sequence). Trimming at V came to 6 bases and at J to 9 bases, leaving 12 bases not matched to a gene. The CDR3 protein is CSASTSGSPRLQYF. In DNA, the CDR3 is TGCAGTGCCTCGACTAGCGGGAGCCCTCGGCTGCAGTACTTC.

This chain connects TRBV6-1 to TRBJ1-5; 11 nucleotides match TRBD1. The CDR3 contains 16 residues. J lost 2 bases, V lost 6 bases, and 6 bases had no gene match. Germline assignment: CDR1 MNHNS and CDR2 SASEGT. CDR3 in DNA: TGTGCCAGCAGGCCCCCGGGACAGGGGGGCAATCAGCCCCAGCATTTT. This codes for CASRPPGQGGNQPQHF.

This clonotype was seen ten or more times. The chain combines TRBV12-3 or TRBV12-4 with TRBJ2-4; D may be TRBD1 (6 bases). The length of the CDR3 is 16 residues. The germline V and J ends were trimmed by 4 bases and 1 base, with 14 bases remaining between them. In DNA, the CDR3 is TGTGCCAGCAGTTCGACAGGTTCGATGGCCAAAAACATTCAGTACTTC. Translated: CASSSTGSMAKNIQYF.

The chain links TRBV7-3 to TRBJ2-5; 7 positions match TRBD1. CDR1 and CDR2 (germline): SGHTA, FQGTGA. CDR3 length: 14 residues. J was trimmed by 7 bases and V by 4 bases; bases with no gene match: 9. In DNA, the CDR3 is TGTGCCAGCAGCTCCAGGGACAGCACTCGGACCCAGTACTTC. Residues: CASSSRDSTRTQYF.